The T cell receptor beta chain described here comes from a study of immune evolution from preneoplasia to lung adenocarcinoma. Overall study findings and caveats: T cell clonality was higher in KRAS-mutant than EGFR-mutant or wild-type nodules. Clonality was highest in normal lung, lower in later-stage lesions apparently.

On this clone itself: Its target is not known.

Clones were read by immunoSEQ multiplex PCR, and TCRdb kept only the in-frame ones, dropping some. The data hold tens of thousands of clones, with 60% to 80% observed a single time. This clonotype was obtained from a person aged 55 to 75 with lung adenocarcinoma. Source material: FFPE invasive lung adenocarcinoma tissue.

This chain's CDR3 is CASRSSPGVEQYF. CDR3 DNA: TGTGCCAGCAGGTCTAGCCCCGGAGTCGAGCAGTACTTC. The chain uses TRBV11-2 and TRBJ2-7, with D perhaps matching TRBD2 (5 bases). Trimming pared 6 bases from V and 6 bases from J, leaving 15 bases between. The CDR3 extends over 13 amino acids. The V gene's germline CDR1 is SGHAT and CDR2 FQNNGV.